These 6 T cell receptor beta chains originate from one sample sequenced in a study of blood T cell repertoires in COVID-19. Some clones are missing from TCRdb's copy, which holds only in-frame ones; the method was immunoSEQ multiplex PCR. This table holds some 270,000 clones, 90% found once. The sequenced sample consisted of peripheral blood. The receptor set was obtained from an older woman with COVID-19, enrolled during active disease.

V usage is TRBV7-9 and J usage is TRBJ1-1; TRBD1 matches 7 bases. The V segment lost 5 bases and the J segment 4 bases; nucleotides outside the gene matches: 7. This CDR3 spans 14 amino acids. Germline V gene data show CDR1 as SEHNR and CDR2 as FQNEAQ (reference sequence). The CDR3 coding sequence is TGTGCCAGCAGCCTATCGACAGGGTCCACTGAAGCTTTCTTT. Its translation: CASSLSTGSTEAFF.

V usage is TRBV11-1 and J usage is TRBJ2-1; 10 positions agree with TRBD1. This CDR3 has 16 residues. Germline V CDR1 and CDR2: SGHAT, FQDESV (reference sequence). The V segment lost 1 base and the J segment 2 bases; nucleotides outside the gene matches: 2. The CDR3 DNA reads TGTGCCAGCAGCTTAGGGGACAGGGGTCCCTACAATGAGCAGTTCTTC. Its protein product is CASSLGDRGPYNEQFF.

V is TRBV7-2 and J is TRBJ2-1; 9 nucleotides match TRBD2. The V gene end was trimmed by 0 bases and the J gene end by 10 bases; junction bases not matched to a gene: 10. The CDR3 totals 16 residues. The V gene's germline CDR1 is SGHTA and CDR2 FQGNSA. For the CDR3, the DNA is TGTGCCAGCAGCTTAGCAGGGACTAGCACCCTTCGGGAGCAGTTCTTC. Its protein is CASSLAGTSTLREQFF.

This clone was recorded only once. The chain joins TRBV3-1 (or the pseudogene TRBV3-2) to TRBJ1-1, with 8 bases matching TRBD1. The CDR3 contains 15 residues. Germline CDR1 LGHDT, CDR2 YNNKEL (reference sequence). J lost 2 bases, V lost 2 bases, and 4 bases had no gene match. CDR3 in amino acids: CASSQRDRLNTEAFF. The CDR3 region has the DNA TGTGCCAGCAGCCAACGGGACAGGTTAAACACTGAAGCTTTCTTT.

This clone was counted a single time. J is TRBJ2-1 and V is TRBV7-2; 7 bases agree with TRBD1. This CDR3 contains 14 residues. Trimming at V came to 5 bases and at J to 7 bases, leaving 8 bases not matched to a gene. Per the germline V gene, CDR1 is SGHTA and CDR2 is FQGNSA. The CDR3 sequence is CASSGQVVLNEQFF. In DNA, the CDR3 is TGTGCCAGCAGCGGACAGGTGGTTTTGAATGAGCAGTTCTTC.

The rearrangement joins TRBV4-1 to TRBJ1-4, with D possibly being TRBD1 (5 bases). The length of the CDR3 is 15 residues. Germline lookup yields CDR1 MGHRA and CDR2 YSYEKL. V lost 0 bases and J 4 bases, leaving 9 bases between the germline ends. The CDR3 nucleotides are TGCGCCAGCAGCCAAGATGGGAGGGGTAATGAAAAACTGTTTTTT. Amino acids: CASSQDGRGNEKLFF.